A selection of T cell receptor beta chains follows, all from one sample in a study of cytomegalovirus exposure and HLA in healthy donors. Profiled with immunoSEQ multiplex PCR; TCRdb holds only in-frame clones, not every one. The repertoire includes around 65,000 clones, 75% of them detected once, and around 7.3% sits in the top ten. Sequenced sample: PBMCs. These receptor sequences come from a woman aged 25 to 39 in good health and CMV-seropositive. Both conserved end residues are part of each CDR3. The D gene is left open where the match is weak. Size tells how often a clone was seen (once, few, many) or the class of an expanded clone, and some rows leave it out.

j_call v_call d_call clone_size cdr3_nt cdr3_aa
TRBJ2-7 TRBV9 NA NA TGTGCCTCCCTCGGACAGAACTACGAGCAGTACTTC CASLGQNYEQYF
TRBJ1-5 TRBV14 NA few TGTGCCAGCAGCTTAGAGACAGCAACCCAAAATTATAGCAATCAGCCCCAGCATTTT CASSLETATQNYSNQPQHF
TRBJ1-2 TRBV5-4 TRBD1 NA TGTGCCAGCAGCTTGGCCGGGGCAGGGGGAGGCTACACCTTC CASSLAGAGGGYTF
TRBJ1-6 TRBV5-1 NA NA TGCGCCAGCAGCCGACAGGAAGGTAATTCACCCCTCCACTTT CASSRQEGNSPLHF
TRBJ2-5 TRBV29-1 NA NA TGCAGCGCCGGATCGGGGGAGACCCAGTACTTC CSAGSGETQYF
TRBJ2-4 TRBV6-7 NA NA TGTGCCAGCAGTTTGGACAGCAAAAAAAACATTCAGTACTTC CASSLDSKKNIQYF
TRBJ2-2 TRBV5-6 TRBD1 once TGTGCCAGCAGCTGGACAGGGGGCGCATCGGGGGAGCTGTTTTTT CASSWTGGASGELFF
TRBJ2-1 TRBV11-2 NA NA TGTGCCAGCAGCTTAGTCCAGGGGTACAATGAGCAGTTCTTC CASSLVQGYNEQFF
TRBJ2-7 TRBV28 TRBD1 NA TGTGCCAGCAGTTCCGCCCCCGGACAGGGGAGGGTCTACGAGCAGTACTTC CASSSAPGQGRVYEQYF
TRBJ2-7 TRBV5-4 NA NA TGTGCCAGCAGCTTGGGTTCCAGGGCCTCTCGAGGCGAGCAGTACTTC CASSLGSRASRGEQYF
TRBJ2-1 TRBV7-2 NA NA TGTGCCAGCAGCTTAGCGCTGAGTAGCAGTGAGCAGTTCTTC CASSLALSSSEQFF
TRBJ1-5 TRBV19 NA NA TGTGCCAGTAGTATAGGAGGTGACAATCAGCCCCAGCATTTT CASSIGGDNQPQHF
TRBJ1-2 TRBV2 NA NA TGTGCCAGCAGTGGGGGAGCCCGAACTTCAAACTATGGCTACACCTTC CASSGGARTSNYGYTF
TRBJ1-1 TRBV23-1 NA NA TGCGCCAGCAGTCAAGAGGGGGTTTTGGGAGCTTTCTTT CASSQEGVLGAFF
TRBJ2-1 TRBV29-1 TRBD1 NA TGCAGCGCCAACAGACAGGGGGCGGGCAATGAGCAGTTCTTC CSANRQGAGNEQFF
TRBJ2-5 TRBV11-3 TRBD1 NA TGTGCCAGCAGCCCTGGACAGGGGGCAGAGACCCAGTACTTC CASSPGQGAETQYF
TRBJ2-1 TRBV4-3 NA NA TGCGCCAGCAGCCAGTCCTTAGGGGATTACAATGAGCAGTTCTTC CASSQSLGDYNEQFF
TRBJ2-5 TRBV5-1 TRBD2 NA TGCGCCAGCAGCTTGGAGGTTCTTAGCGGGAGAGGAGAGACCCAGTACTTC CASSLEVLSGRGETQYF
TRBJ1-1 TRBV28 TRBD1 NA TGTGCCAGCAGTTTTATAAAGGGGGCGAGCACTGAAGCTTTCTTT CASSFIKGASTEAFF
TRBJ1-5 TRBV11-2 NA NA TGTGCCAGCAGCTTTCAGGGGTACAATCAGCCCCAGCATTTT CASSFQGYNQPQHF
TRBJ2-2 TRBV5-6 NA few TGTGCCAGCAGACCGGGGAACACCGGGGAGCTGTTTTTT CASRPGNTGELFF
TRBJ2-5 TRBV5-1 NA NA TGCGCCAGCAGCTCCGGACAGCCCCTACAAGAGACCCAGTACTTC CASSSGQPLQETQYF
TRBJ2-3 TRBV9 TRBD1 NA TGTGCCAGCAGCGTGGACAGGGACACAGATACGCAGTATTTT CASSVDRDTDTQYF
TRBJ1-2 TRBV25-1 NA NA TGTGCCAGCAGTCACAAAAGGGACTCGGGGGGATATGGCTACACCTTC CASSHKRDSGGYGYTF
TRBJ1-4 TRBV18 NA few TGTGCCAGCTCACTTGGGCAGGGACTGTTTTTT CASSLGQGLFF
TRBJ1-5 TRBV2 TRBD1 NA TGTGCCAGCCTGTTCGGACAGGGAGGCGATCAGCCCCAGCATTTT CASLFGQGGDQPQHF
TRBJ2-5 TRBV9 TRBD2 NA TGTGCCAGCAGCCTTGGGGGACTAGCGCGGGAGACCCAGTACTTC CASSLGGLARETQYF
TRBJ1-3 TRBV7-9 NA NA TGTGCCAGCAGCCCGGGGCGGGGAGGCAGAAGAAACACCATATATTTT CASSPGRGGRRNTIYF
TRBJ2-7 TRBV4-3 TRBD2 NA TGCGCCAGCAGCCAAGATTGGACTAGCGGGTACGAGCAGTACTTC CASSQDWTSGYEQYF
TRBJ2-2 TRBV19 NA NA TGTGCCAGTAGTATAGCAAGGGGGTCGAACACCGGGGAGCTGTTTTTT CASSIARGSNTGELFF
TRBJ2-2 TRBV5-1 TRBD1 few TGCGCCAGCAGAGTCGAGACAGGGATTGCCGGGGAGCTGTTTTTT CASRVETGIAGELFF
TRBJ2-3 TRBV6-4 NA once TGTGCCAGCAGTGACTCCGTTGGCGGTGCCACAGATACGCAGTATTTT CASSDSVGGATDTQYF
TRBJ2-5 TRBV5-1 NA NA TGCGCCAGCAGCTTGGTGGGGCCAGAGACCCAGTACTTC CASSLVGPETQYF
TRBJ1-1 TRBV7-9 NA NA TGTGCCAGCAGCCCTACAGGCTTCAACACTGAAGCTTTCTTT CASSPTGFNTEAFF
TRBJ2-3 TRBV7-2 NA NA TGTGCCAGCAGCCGTCTAGCCTTATCGGGCACAGATACGCAGTATTTT CASSRLALSGTDTQYF
TRBJ2-2 TRBV18 TRBD1 NA TGTGCCAGCTCGCCCAGGGTAGGACAGGTCCAGAACACCGGGGAGCTGTTTTTT CASSPRVGQVQNTGELFF
TRBJ2-5 TRBV30 NA NA TGTGCCTGGAGTCCCCAGGGGGAGACCCAGTACTTC CAWSPQGETQYF
TRBJ2-7 TRBV7-7 NA NA TGTGCTAGCAGCTTATTTCAGGGGTACGAGCAGTACTTC CASSLFQGYEQYF
TRBJ2-7 TRBV11-2 TRBD1 NA TGTGCCAGCAGCTTAAGGTCTCGGACAGGGGAGTACGAGCAGTACTTC CASSLRSRTGEYEQYF
TRBJ2-5 TRBV29-1 TRBD2 NA TGCAGCGCCGGGGGGGGCTTTGAGACCCAGTACTTC CSAGGGFETQYF
TRBJ2-7 TRBV7-2 TRBD1 NA TGTGCCAGCAGACTCAGACAGGGGATCTACGAGCAGTACTTC CASRLRQGIYEQYF
TRBJ1-2 TRBV30 NA NA TGTGCCTGGAGTCAAACAGGGAACTATGGCTACACCTTC CAWSQTGNYGYTF
TRBJ2-3 TRBV5-1 NA NA TGCGCCAGCAGCTTGGAGGGGCTGGATACGCAGTATTTT CASSLEGLDTQYF